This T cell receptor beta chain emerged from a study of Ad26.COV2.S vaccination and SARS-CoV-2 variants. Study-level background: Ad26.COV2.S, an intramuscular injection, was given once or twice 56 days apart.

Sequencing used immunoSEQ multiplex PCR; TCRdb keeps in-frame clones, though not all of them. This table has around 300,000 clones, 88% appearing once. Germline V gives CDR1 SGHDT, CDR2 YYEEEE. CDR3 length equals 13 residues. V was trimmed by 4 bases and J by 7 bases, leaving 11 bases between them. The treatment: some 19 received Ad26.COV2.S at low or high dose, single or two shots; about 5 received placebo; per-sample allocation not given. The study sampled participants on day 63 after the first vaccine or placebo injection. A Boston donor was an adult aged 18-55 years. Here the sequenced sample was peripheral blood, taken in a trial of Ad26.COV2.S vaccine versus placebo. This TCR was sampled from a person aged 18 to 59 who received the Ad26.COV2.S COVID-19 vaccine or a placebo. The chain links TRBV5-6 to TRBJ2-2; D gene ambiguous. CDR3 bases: TGTGCCAGCAGCCCCGACCCTAGCGGGGAGCTGTTTTTT. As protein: CASSPDPSGELFF. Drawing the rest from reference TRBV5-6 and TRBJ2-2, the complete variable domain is DAGVTQSPTHLIKTRGQQVTLRCSPKSGHDTVSWYQQALGQGPQFIFQYYEEEERQRGNFPDRFSGHQFPNYSSELNVNALLLGDSALYLCASSPDPSGELFFGEGSRLTVL.